Below are 16 T cell receptor beta chains sequenced from a single sample in a study of T-cell memory formation after mild COVID-19. TCRdb ran MiXCR on the 5' RACE reads and lists one entry per CDR3 protein. The repertoire holds roughly 450,000 distinct CDR3 sequences, with 15% to 20% as singletons. The sample comprised PBMCs or a T cell subset sorted from them (not recorded which). These receptors were collected from an adult woman who had mild COVID-19 (a few samples of this study predate the infection). Cell type and time point are not known.

This clonotype came up a few times. The chain couples TRBV29-1 to TRBJ2-7; either TRBD1 or TRBD2 may supply D (6 bases each). Germline V gives CDR1 SQVTM, CDR2 ANQGSEA. Trimming left V 2 bases short and J 0 bases short, with 14 bases between. This CDR3 region has 15 residues. CDR3 protein: CSVEQRRDISYEQYF. The CDR3 DNA reads as TGCAGCGTTGAACAGAGGCGGGACATCTCCTACGAGCAGTACTTC.

The chain recombines TRBV12-3 or TRBV12-4 with TRBJ2-1, with 9 bases identical to TRBD1. This CDR3 has 15 residues. V dropped 7 bases and J dropped 8; count of bases not matched to a gene: 12. CDR3 protein: CASTGQGTLGDEQFF. DNA for the CDR3: TGTGCCAGCACTGGACAGGGGACCCTGGGTGATGAGCAGTTCTTC.

This clonotype was detected many times. The chain joins TRBV5-6 to TRBJ2-1; tentatively, D is TRBD1 (6 bases). With 0 bases removed from V and 9 bases from J, the gap between germline ends came to 16 bases. The CDR3 is made up of 15 amino acids. CDR1 is SGHDT and CDR2 is YYEEEE in the germline V gene. CDR3 protein: CASSLAGTIASEQFF. CDR3 bases: TGTGCCAGCAGCTTGGCTGGGACAATCGCCAGTGAGCAGTTCTTC.

This clonotype showed up just once. The rearrangement joins TRBV4-3 to TRBJ2-7, with 8 bases that match TRBD1. This CDR3 region has 15 residues. The germline V gene has CDR1 LGHNA and CDR2 YSLEER. J lost 4 bases, V lost 1 base, and 6 bases had no gene match. The CDR3 bases are TGCGCCAGCAGCCAAGTCAGGGACAGGTCTTACGAGCAGTACTTC. Protein: CASSQVRDRSYEQYF.

This chain joins TRBV20-1 and TRBJ2-1; 7 bases match TRBD2. The CDR3 length is 13 residues. J was trimmed by 9 bases and V by 5 bases; bases with no gene match: 10. Germline loops: CDR1 DFQATT, CDR2 SNEGSKA (reference sequence). CDR3 amino acids: CSAYGRGEVEQFF. The CDR3 DNA follows: TGCAGTGCTTACGGACGGGGGGAGGTTGAGCAGTTCTTC.

The table lists this clonotype with many counts. The J gene is TRBJ2-3, the V gene TRBV7-3, with D possibly matching TRBD1 (6 bases). CDR3 length equals 14 residues. Trimming shortened V by 3 bases and J by 2 bases, and 9 bases separated the two germline ends. Germline V gives CDR1 SGHTA, CDR2 FQGTGA. The CDR3 sequence is CASSFDRFTDTQYF. The CDR3 DNA is TGTGCCAGCAGCTTTGACAGGTTCACAGATACGCAGTATTTT.

This clonotype was observed a handful of times. The V call is TRBV6-5, the J call TRBJ1-1; D is unclear. The germline gives CDR1 MNHEY, CDR2 SVGAGI. V was pared by 5 bases and J by 1 base, with 5 bases between. The CDR3 consists of 12 residues. CDR3 bases: TGTGCCAGCAGTAGGAGGAACACTGAAGCTTTCTTT. Protein sequence: CASSRRNTEAFF.

This chain connects TRBV12-3 or TRBV12-4 to TRBJ1-2, with 7 bases matching TRBD1. The J segment lost 0 bases and the V segment lost 7 bases, leaving 8 bases of the junction unmatched. The CDR3 loop spans 15 amino acids. This CDR3 is CASTLGDRANYGYTF. DNA for the CDR3: TGTGCCAGCACCTTAGGGGACAGAGCTAACTATGGCTACACCTTC.

This clonotype was picked up a small number of times. This chain links TRBV12-3 or TRBV12-4 with TRBJ1-2, with TRBD1 identical over 8 bases. J was trimmed by 8 bases and V by 6 bases; bases with no gene match: 8. This CDR3 is built from 13 residues. The CDR3 loop is CASSLGQGWGYTF. CDR3 bases: TGTGCCAGCAGCCTCGGACAGGGTTGGGGCTACACCTTC.

There are a few counts of this clonotype. This chain connects TRBV18 to TRBJ2-7; maybe TRBD1 (5 bases). CDR1 is KGHSH and CDR2 is LQKENI in the germline V gene. The CDR3 loop spans 15 amino acids. The V end was cut by 3 bases, the J end by 6 bases, with 18 bases between. CDR3 in amino acids: CASSPAGLEIGEQYF. CDR3 in DNA: TGTGCCAGCTCACCGGCAGGGTTGGAGATCGGCGAGCAGTACTTC.

The V call is TRBV24-1, the J call TRBJ2-5; TRBD2 agrees at 8 bases. Germline V gene data show CDR1 as KGHDR and CDR2 as SFDVKD. J was trimmed by 2 bases and V by 0 bases; bases with no gene match: 4. CDR3 length: 16 amino acids. The CDR3 is CATSDLGVAGQETQYF. CDR3 in DNA: TGTGCCACCAGTGATTTGGGAGTAGCGGGGCAAGAGACCCAGTACTTC.

This clonotype was seen many times. The chain is built from TRBV12-3 or TRBV12-4 and TRBJ2-1; 8 nucleotides align to TRBD2. V was clipped by 6 bases and J by 7 bases; unmatched bases: 8. The CDR3 extends over 14 amino acids. CDR3 sequence (DNA): TGTGCCAGCAGCTTTAGCGGGGTAGCTAATGAGCAGTTCTTC. It specifies CASSFSGVANEQFF.

The DNA for the CDR3 is TGTGCCACCAGTGATTTGTATACAGATACGCAGTATTTT. It codes for CATSDLYTDTQYF. V is TRBV24-1 and J is TRBJ2-3, with D unresolved. Germline values: CDR1 KGHDR, CDR2 SFDVKD. The CDR3 is made up of 13 amino acids. The ends were cut back, 0 bases at V and 3 bases at J, with 3 bases in the middle.

The rearrangement joins TRBV24-1 to TRBJ2-1; TRBD2 agrees at 8 bases. The V gene end was trimmed by 4 bases and the J gene end by 7 bases; junction bases not matched to a gene: 11. The length of the CDR3 is 16 residues. Germline CDR1 KGHDR, CDR2 SFDVKD. The CDR3 is CATSDRSGGGGNEQFF. CDR3 bases: TGTGCCACCAGTGACCGCTCGGGAGGGGGAGGAAATGAGCAGTTCTTC.

This clonotype showed up just a few times. The chain employs TRBV7-9 and TRBJ1-2; possibly TRBD1 for D (5 bases). V was shortened by 5 bases and J by 3 bases, with 13 bases between the two germline ends. This CDR3 has 14 residues. Germline loops: CDR1 SEHNR, CDR2 FQNEAQ (reference sequence). The CDR3 DNA follows: TGTGCCAGCAGCGCCCATTGGGGCGACTATGGCTACACCTTC. Its protein is CASSAHWGDYGYTF.

This clonotype came up a few times. This sequence joins TRBV4-1 and TRBJ1-1; maybe TRBD1 (6 bases). Germline values: CDR1 MGHRA, CDR2 YSYEKL. The CDR3 totals 13 residues. V dropped 4 bases and J dropped 6 bases, with 12 bases sitting between them. The CDR3 loop reads CASSLAGAAEAFF. The CDR3 nucleotides read TGCGCCAGCAGCCTGGCGGGGGCTGCTGAAGCTTTCTTT.